These T cell receptor beta chains were read from a single sample in a study of blood T cell repertoires in COVID-19. Assay: immunoSEQ multiplex PCR; the TCRdb copy retains only in-frame clones and omits some. The table lists about 75,000 clones, approximately 85% of them singletons. Sequenced input: peripheral blood. These receptors all stem from a woman older than 75 with active or convalescent COVID-19. Each CDR3 is given with its conserved first and last residue. Fields, in order: CDR3 DNA, CDR3 protein, clone size, D gene, V gene, J gene. D genes are given only for firm matches. Clone size appears in some rows only: once, few, many, or a class for an expanded clone.

TGTGCCAGCAGCCAGACAGGGGAATGTTTCACCTTC	CASSQTGECFTF	NA	NA	TRBV21-1	TRBJ1-2
TGTGCCAGTAGTATAGATACCGGGACAGAAACTTCACCCCTCCACTTT	CASSIDTGTETSPLHF	NA	TRBD1	TRBV19	TRBJ1-6
TGCGCCAGCAGCTTAGGTTCCCGAGGGGGTGATACCGGGGAGCTGTTTTTT	CASSLGSRGGDTGELFF	NA	NA	TRBV5-1	TRBJ2-2
TGTGCCAGCAACGATCCCAATCGGGGAAGGACTGAAGCTTTCTTT	CASNDPNRGRTEAFF	NA	NA	TRBV6-5	TRBJ1-1
TGTGCCAGCAGTTTATCCAGGTATAGCAATCAGCCCCAGCATTTT	CASSLSRYSNQPQHF	NA	NA	TRBV28	TRBJ1-5
TGCGCCAGCAGCTTCGAGTCTAGCACAGATACGCAGTATTTT	CASSFESSTDTQYF	few	NA	TRBV5-1	TRBJ2-3
TGTGCCAGCAGTTGGACAGGGGCCACAGATACGCAGTATTTT	CASSWTGATDTQYF	NA	TRBD1	TRBV6-5	TRBJ2-3
TGTGCTAGTGGTCTACGCACCTGGACAGGGCCAATCTACATGAGCAATCAGCCCCAGCATTTT	CASGLRTWTGPIYMSNQPQHF	NA	TRBD1	TRBV12-5	TRBJ1-5
TGTGCCAGCAGCTTAGACGGGGCGGGAGCAAGGGAGCAGTACTTC	CASSLDGAGAREQYF	NA	TRBD2	TRBV7-2	TRBJ2-7
TGTGCCAGCAGCGTAACCGCCGGGACAGGGGCGACAGATACGCAGTATTTT	CASSVTAGTGATDTQYF	NA	TRBD1	TRBV9	TRBJ2-3
TGTGCCAGCTCACCACCCAGTGCGGGTAGCAATCAGCCCCAGCATTTT	CASSPPSAGSNQPQHF	NA	NA	TRBV18	TRBJ1-5
TGTGCCAGCAGCGTAACAGGCGTTTTAGGAGACACCATATATTTT	CASSVTGVLGDTIYF	NA	NA	TRBV2	TRBJ1-3
TGCGCCAGCAGTGGACAGGGGTACACTGAAGCTTTCTTT	CASSGQGYTEAFF	NA	TRBD1	TRBV4-3	TRBJ1-1